This T cell receptor beta chain is drawn from a study of T-cell memory formation after mild COVID-19. Study information: Clusters were largely donor specific.

Broader study findings: Pre-infection memory held some responding clones, suggesting pre-existing cross-reactive T cells responded.

The germline gives CDR1 SGHRS, CDR2 YFSETQ. The CDR3 has 13 residues. Trimming shortened V by 6 bases and J by 6 bases, and 15 bases separated the two germline ends. TCRdb recomputed calls from the 5' RACE reads with MiXCR, one row per CDR3 protein. Found here are about 150,000 distinct CDR3 sequences, approximately 25% of them singletons; the top ten hold 24%. The sample holds a few counts of this clonotype. What it recognizes is unknown. The sample was PBMCs or a T cell subset sorted from them (not recorded which). This receptor was obtained from an adult woman who had mild COVID-19 (a few samples of this study predate the infection). Cell type and time point are not known. This sequence joins TRBV5-1 and TRBJ1-2; TRBD1 might be the D (5 bases). CDR3 region: CASTSPGEDGYTF. CDR3 nucleotide sequence: TGCGCCAGCACCTCCCCGGGGGAGGATGGCTACACCTTC.